The rows below give T cell receptor beta chains drawn from one sample of a study of blood T cell repertoires in COVID-19. The method was immunoSEQ multiplex PCR; TCRdb's version includes in-frame clones alone and lacks a portion of them. Counted here are just over 300,000 clones, roughly 86% occurring once; the ten biggest clones make up 1.8%. Sequenced material: peripheral blood. All receptors come from a woman aged 30 to 39 with COVID-19, enrolled during active disease. Each CDR3 is given with its conserved first and last residue. A D gene is named only where the DNA matches it firmly. Clone sizes are given selectively: once, few, many, or a class where the clone is expanded.

clone_size: .; j_call: TRBJ2-3; d_call: TRBD2; v_call: TRBV28; cdr3_aa: CASSLIAGSYTDTQYF; cdr3_nt: TGTGCCAGCAGTTTAATAGCGGGGAGCTACACAGATACGCAGTATTTT
clone_size: .; j_call: TRBJ2-7; d_call: TRBD2; v_call: TRBV3-1/TRBV3-2; cdr3_aa: CASSLTSGGPYEQYF; cdr3_nt: TGTGCCAGCAGCCTGACTAGCGGGGGGCCTTACGAGCAGTACTTC
clone_size: .; j_call: TRBJ1-2; d_call: TRBD1; v_call: TRBV7-9; cdr3_aa: CASSLVGQEFNYGYTF; cdr3_nt: TGTGCCAGCAGCTTAGTCGGACAGGAGTTTAACTATGGCTACACCTTC
clone_size: .; j_call: TRBJ1-5; d_call: TRBD1; v_call: TRBV7-2; cdr3_aa: CASSKMGGQGINQPQHF; cdr3_nt: TGTGCCAGCAGCAAAATGGGGGGACAGGGGATTAATCAGCCCCAGCATTTT
clone_size: few; j_call: TRBJ2-7; d_call: .; v_call: TRBV6-1; cdr3_aa: CASSEASGGGSYEQYF; cdr3_nt: TGTGCCAGCAGTGAAGCCTCAGGAGGCGGTTCCTACGAGCAGTACTTC
clone_size: once; j_call: TRBJ1-5; d_call: .; v_call: TRBV6-5; cdr3_aa: CASSYAGFNQPQHF; cdr3_nt: TGTGCCAGCAGTTACGCAGGGTTCAATCAGCCCCAGCATTTT
clone_size: .; j_call: TRBJ1-4; d_call: .; v_call: TRBV3-1/TRBV3-2; cdr3_aa: CASSQDRRGVWEKLFF; cdr3_nt: TGTGCCAGCAGCCAAGATCGTCGGGGGGTTTGGGAAAAACTGTTTTTT
clone_size: .; j_call: TRBJ1-2; d_call: .; v_call: TRBV28; cdr3_aa: CASSLGQAIILGYTF; cdr3_nt: TGTGCCAGCAGTTTAGGGCAGGCCATAATACTGGGCTACACCTTC
clone_size: .; j_call: TRBJ2-7; d_call: TRBD2; v_call: TRBV4-2; cdr3_aa: CASSQDLASGVHEQYF; cdr3_nt: TGTGCCAGCAGCCAAGATTTAGCTAGCGGGGTGCACGAGCAGTACTTC
clone_size: .; j_call: TRBJ2-1; d_call: TRBD2; v_call: TRBV19; cdr3_aa: CASTPWVGRVNEQFF; cdr3_nt: TGTGCCAGTACCCCCTGGGTAGGGAGGGTGAATGAGCAGTTCTTC
clone_size: .; j_call: TRBJ1-1; d_call: .; v_call: TRBV28; cdr3_aa: CASSLIFRNTEAFF; cdr3_nt: TGTGCCAGCAGTTTAATTTTCCGGAACACTGAAGCTTTCTTT
clone_size: many; j_call: TRBJ2-5; d_call: TRBD2; v_call: TRBV7-7; cdr3_aa: CASSGGWRTEETQYF; cdr3_nt: TGTGCTAGCAGCGGGGGGTGGCGCACCGAAGAGACCCAGTACTTC
clone_size: .; j_call: TRBJ2-3; d_call: TRBD1; v_call: TRBV6-5; cdr3_aa: CASSQTGGTDTQYF; cdr3_nt: TGTGCCAGCAGCCAAACAGGGGGCACAGATACGCAGTATTTT
clone_size: .; j_call: TRBJ2-3; d_call: .; v_call: TRBV27; cdr3_aa: CASSSRGDTQYF; cdr3_nt: TGTGCCAGCAGTTCTAGGGGAGATACGCAGTATTTT
clone_size: .; j_call: TRBJ2-7; d_call: TRBD1; v_call: TRBV11-1; cdr3_aa: CASSSPGTGVYEQYF; cdr3_nt: TGTGCCAGCAGCTCGCCCGGGACAGGGGTGTACGAGCAGTACTTC
clone_size: .; j_call: TRBJ1-2; d_call: .; v_call: TRBV4-1; cdr3_aa: CASSQETRVANYGYTF; cdr3_nt: TGCGCCAGCAGCCAAGAAACGAGAGTCGCTAACTATGGCTACACCTTC
clone_size: once; j_call: TRBJ2-1; d_call: .; v_call: TRBV4-1; cdr3_aa: CASRQGDEQFF; cdr3_nt: TGCGCCAGCAGACAGGGCGATGAGCAGTTCTTC
clone_size: .; j_call: TRBJ2-3; d_call: .; v_call: TRBV11-2; cdr3_aa: CASSLDRGVADTQYF; cdr3_nt: TGTGCCAGCAGCTTAGATCGGGGTGTTGCAGATACGCAGTATTTT
clone_size: .; j_call: TRBJ2-3; d_call: TRBD2; v_call: TRBV30; cdr3_aa: CAWRLAGGADTQYF; cdr3_nt: TGTGCCTGGAGGCTAGCGGGGGGCGCAGATACGCAGTATTTT
clone_size: .; j_call: TRBJ2-1; d_call: .; v_call: TRBV6-1; cdr3_aa: CASSEVGASSYNEQFF; cdr3_nt: TGTGCCAGCAGTGAAGTAGGGGCCAGCTCCTACAATGAGCAGTTCTTC